This TCR beta chain comes out of a study of CD8+CD57+ T cells in acquired aplastic anemia. Across the study: Yields of DNA that came from sorted CD4+ and CD8+ cells averaged about 3.4 ug.

General study findings and limits: It was found that approximately 29 CD8+ CDR3 sequences were shared between patients and controls.

Flow cytometry had shown expanded CD8+CD57+ cells in the patients chosen for sequencing. Blood sampling was performed on the patients, and none of them had received therapy by then. This clonotype was detected only a few times. The antigen is not known. This CDR3 contains 15 residues. V was clipped by 2 bases and J by 2 bases, with 11 bases between them. Germline values: CDR1 LGHNA, CDR2 YSLEER. According to the study, genomic DNA was the template for TCR beta VDJ and CDR3 profiling. TCRdb reprocessed the reads via MiXCR and lists one record per CDR3 protein. The sample comprises hundreds of thousands of distinct CDR3 sequences, approximately 33% of which are singletons, and around 0.82% rests with the top ten.

The chain combines TRBV4-3 with TRBJ2-3, with D hard to call. This receptor was identified in a human donor with aplastic anemia. Sequencing input: sorted CD4+, CD8+, or CD8+CD57+ T cells (not recorded which) from PBMCs. CDR3 DNA: TGCGCCAGCAGCCAATCCGGGCCGGACACAGATACGCAGTATTTT. This translates into CASSQSGPDTDTQYF.